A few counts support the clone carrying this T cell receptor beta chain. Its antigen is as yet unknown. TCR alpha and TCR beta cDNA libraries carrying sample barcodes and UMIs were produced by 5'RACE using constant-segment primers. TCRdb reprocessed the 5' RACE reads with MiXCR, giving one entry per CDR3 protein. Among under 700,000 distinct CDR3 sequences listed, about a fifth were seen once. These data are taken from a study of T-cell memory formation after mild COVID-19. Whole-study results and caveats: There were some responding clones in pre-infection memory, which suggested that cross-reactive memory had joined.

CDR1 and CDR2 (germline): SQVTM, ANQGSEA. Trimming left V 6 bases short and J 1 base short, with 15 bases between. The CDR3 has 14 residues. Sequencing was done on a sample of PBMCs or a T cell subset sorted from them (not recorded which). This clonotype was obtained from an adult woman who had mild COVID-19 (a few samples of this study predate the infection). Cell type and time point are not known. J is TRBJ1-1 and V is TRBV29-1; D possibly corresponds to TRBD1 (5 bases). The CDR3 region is CSVRPRQGNTEAFF. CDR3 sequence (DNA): TGCAGCGTCCGACCCCGGCAGGGGAACACTGAAGCTTTCTTT.